Here is one T cell receptor beta chain with its context. A read error may be the cause here, since a much bigger clone is one base away. CDR1 and CDR2 from the germline V gene are DFQATT and SNEGSKA (reference sequence). This CDR3 has 11 residues. This record comes from a study of blood T cells in healthy people across ages. The use of a sample-barcoded 5' primer and a J-beta primer mix characterized a second PCR of roughly 6 to 11 cycles. Using its own MiXCR run on the 5' RACE reads, TCRdb lists one record per CDR3 protein. Of 950,000 to 1,200,000 distinct CDR3 sequences detected, roughly two fifths appear once; the ten largest clones hold over 10%.

The chain has TRBV20-1 and TRBJ1-1; D possibly corresponds to TRBD1 (6 bases). Sequenced material: blood. The TCR was taken from a man between 18 and 35 years old in good health. CDR3 in amino acids: CSRQVNTEAFF. The CDR3, as DNA: TGCAGCCGACAGGTGAACACTGAAGCTTTCTTT.